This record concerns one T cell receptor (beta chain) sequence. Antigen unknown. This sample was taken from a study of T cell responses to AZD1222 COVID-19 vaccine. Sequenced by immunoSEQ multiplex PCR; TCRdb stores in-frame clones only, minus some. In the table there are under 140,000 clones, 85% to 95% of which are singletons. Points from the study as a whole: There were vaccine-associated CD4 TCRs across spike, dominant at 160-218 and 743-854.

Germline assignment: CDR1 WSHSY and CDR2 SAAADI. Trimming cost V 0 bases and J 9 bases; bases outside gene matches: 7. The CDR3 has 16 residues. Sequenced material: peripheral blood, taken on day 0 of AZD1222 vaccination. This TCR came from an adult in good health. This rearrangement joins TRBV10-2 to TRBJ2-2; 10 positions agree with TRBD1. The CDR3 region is CASSESGQGKSRELFF. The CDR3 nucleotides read TGCGCCAGCAGTGAGTCGGGACAGGGGAAGAGCAGGGAGCTGTTTTTT.